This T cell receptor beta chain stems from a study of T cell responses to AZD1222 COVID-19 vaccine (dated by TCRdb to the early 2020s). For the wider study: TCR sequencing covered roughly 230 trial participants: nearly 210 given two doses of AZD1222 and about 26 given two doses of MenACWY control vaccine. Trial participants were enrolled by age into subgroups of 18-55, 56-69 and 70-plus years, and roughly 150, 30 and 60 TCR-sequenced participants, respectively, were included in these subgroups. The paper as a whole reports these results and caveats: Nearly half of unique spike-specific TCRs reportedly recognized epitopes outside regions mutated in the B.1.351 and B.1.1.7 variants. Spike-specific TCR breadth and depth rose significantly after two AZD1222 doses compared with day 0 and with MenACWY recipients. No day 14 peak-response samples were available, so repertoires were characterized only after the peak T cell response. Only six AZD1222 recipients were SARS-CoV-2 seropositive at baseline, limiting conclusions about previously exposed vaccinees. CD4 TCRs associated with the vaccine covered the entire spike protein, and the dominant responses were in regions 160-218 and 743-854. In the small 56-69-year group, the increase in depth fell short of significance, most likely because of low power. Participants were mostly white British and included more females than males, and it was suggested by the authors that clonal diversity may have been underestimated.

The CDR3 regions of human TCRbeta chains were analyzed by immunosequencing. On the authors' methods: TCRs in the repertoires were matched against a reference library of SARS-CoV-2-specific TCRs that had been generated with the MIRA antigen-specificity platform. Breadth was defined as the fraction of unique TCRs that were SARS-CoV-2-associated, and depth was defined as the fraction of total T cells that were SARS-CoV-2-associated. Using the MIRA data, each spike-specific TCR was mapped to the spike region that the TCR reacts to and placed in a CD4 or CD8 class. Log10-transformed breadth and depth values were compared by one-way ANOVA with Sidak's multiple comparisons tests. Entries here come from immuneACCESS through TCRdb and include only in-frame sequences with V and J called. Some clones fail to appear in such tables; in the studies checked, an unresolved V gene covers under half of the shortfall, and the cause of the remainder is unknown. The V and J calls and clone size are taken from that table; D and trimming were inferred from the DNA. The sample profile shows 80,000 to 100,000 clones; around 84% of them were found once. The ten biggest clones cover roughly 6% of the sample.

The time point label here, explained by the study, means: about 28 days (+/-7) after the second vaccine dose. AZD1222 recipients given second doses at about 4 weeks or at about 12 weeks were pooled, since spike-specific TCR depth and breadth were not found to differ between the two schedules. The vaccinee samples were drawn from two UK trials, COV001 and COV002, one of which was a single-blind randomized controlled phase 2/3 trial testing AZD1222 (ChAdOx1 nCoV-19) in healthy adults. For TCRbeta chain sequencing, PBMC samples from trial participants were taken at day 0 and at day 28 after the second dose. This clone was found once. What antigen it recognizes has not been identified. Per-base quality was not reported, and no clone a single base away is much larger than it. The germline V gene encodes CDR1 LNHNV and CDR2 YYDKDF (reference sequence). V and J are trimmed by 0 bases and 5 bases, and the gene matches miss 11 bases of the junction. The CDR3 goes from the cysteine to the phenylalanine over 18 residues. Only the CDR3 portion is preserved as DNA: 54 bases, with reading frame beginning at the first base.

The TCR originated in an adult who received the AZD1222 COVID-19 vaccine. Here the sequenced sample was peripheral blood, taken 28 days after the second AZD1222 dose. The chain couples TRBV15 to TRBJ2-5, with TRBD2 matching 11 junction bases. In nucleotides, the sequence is TGTGCCACCAGCAGAGATCGTGGGCTACTAGCGGGAGTTGAGACCCAGTACTTC. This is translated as CATSRDRGLLAGVETQYF.